This TCR beta chain was captured in a study of blood T cells in healthy people across ages. Donation came from healthy Caucasian individuals in Russia who were aged roughly 6 to 95. There were at least 6 micrograms of total RNA extracted from every sample. It was with a sample-barcoded 5' primer and a J-beta primer mix that a second PCR of about 6 to 12 cycles was run. The authors tagged each cDNA molecule using a template-switch adaptor with 12 random nucleotides. TCRdb re-called the 5' RACE reads through MiXCR, storing one row per CDR3 protein. The sample holds around 1.5 million distinct CDR3 sequences, 42% seen once. Study observations and caveats: Estimated diversity across one million T cells was deemed an underestimate.

Trimming left V 5 bases short and J 0 bases short, with 6 bases between. The germline V gene has CDR1 LGHDT and CDR2 YNNKEL (reference sequence). The CDR3 contains 13 residues. A note on this clonotype: Its antigen is unknown.

The chain uses TRBV3-1 and TRBJ2-3; a possible D gene is TRBD2 (5 bases). Sequencing was carried out using blood. The source is a woman aged 18-30 years in good health. DNA for the CDR3: TGTGCCAGCAGCGGGGAGAGCACAGATACGCAGTATTTT. Its protein product is CASSGESTDTQYF.